This TCR beta chain was recovered during a study of identical twins. There are 14 residues in the CDR3. CDR1 is DFQATT, CDR2 SNEGSKA, per germline (reference sequence). TCRdb recomputed calls from the 5' RACE reads with MiXCR, one row per CDR3 protein. The sample yields fewer than 900,000 distinct CDR3 sequences, about 20% seen once. Whole-study results and caveats: Zero-insertion analyses were open to partial confounding by invariant MAIT and iNKT cells.

Points on this clonotype: Its antigen remains unknown. Being one base from a much bigger clone, this may be a read error.

The sample also formed part of further work on T cells expressing NK-cell markers. This second study says: All TCR beta repertoires analysed originated from sorted CD3+CD56+NKG2C+, CD3+CD56+NKG2C- and CD3+CD56-NKG2C+ T cells. Roughly 6 donors showed dominant NKG2C+ clonotypes comprising roughly 1.0-7.5% of their CD8+ T cells. These clonotypes, the leaders elsewhere, also led the CD3+CD56-NKG2C+ fraction in a few donors.

The source material was PBMCs. The rearrangement links TRBV20-1 to TRBJ1-2; 8 bases map to TRBD1. This TCR derives from a woman younger than 30 in good health. Here the CDR3 reads CSALPQGANYGYSF. For the CDR3, the DNA is TGCAGTGCTCTCCCCCAGGGGGCAAACTATGGCTACTCCTTC.